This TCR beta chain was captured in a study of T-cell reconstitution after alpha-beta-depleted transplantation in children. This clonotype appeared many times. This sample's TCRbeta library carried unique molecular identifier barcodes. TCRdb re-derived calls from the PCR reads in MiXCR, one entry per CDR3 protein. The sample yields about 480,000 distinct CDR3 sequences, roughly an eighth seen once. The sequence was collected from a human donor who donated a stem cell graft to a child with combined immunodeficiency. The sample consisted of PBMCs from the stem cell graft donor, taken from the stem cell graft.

The CDR3: CASSTRTSGSPDTQYF. The CDR3 coding sequence is TGTGCCAGCAGCACCCGGACTAGCGGGAGCCCAGATACGCAGTATTTT. The chain carries TRBV9 and TRBJ2-3, with 13 bases aligning to TRBD2. The CDR3 sequence is 16 residues long. Germline V gene sequence: CDR1 SGDLS, CDR2 YYNGEE. V lost 4 bases, J lost 4 bases, and 6 bases stayed unmatched.